One and the same sample provided the 19 T cell receptor beta chains below, sequenced in a study of T-cell memory formation after mild COVID-19. TCRdb reanalysed the 5' RACE reads using MiXCR and keeps one entry per CDR3 protein. The sample consists of hundreds of thousands of distinct CDR3 sequences, 15% of them appearing once. The specimen was PBMCs or a T cell subset sorted from them (not recorded which). The receptors shown here come from an adult woman who had mild COVID-19 (a few samples of this study predate the infection). Cell type and time point are not known.

The rearrangement joins TRBV5-4 to TRBJ1-1; 7 positions agree with TRBD1. The V gene end was trimmed by 2 bases and the J gene end by 6 bases; junction bases not matched to a gene: 4. The CDR3 spans 13 residues. The V gene's germline CDR1 is SGHNT and CDR2 YYREEE (reference sequence). This chain's CDR3 is CASSLRGRSEAFF. CDR3 DNA: TGTGCCAGCAGCTTAAGGGGGCGGTCTGAAGCTTTCTTT.

The CDR3 nucleotides read TGTGCCAGCAGCCCACCGGGACTGAATAATGAAAAACTGTTTTTT. Protein product: CASSPPGLNNEKLFF. The V gene is TRBV12-3 or TRBV12-4, the J gene TRBJ1-4; D may be TRBD1 (5 bases). V lost 6 bases to trimming and J lost 4 bases, with 15 bases between them. The CDR3 loop spans 15 amino acids.

This clonotype was detected many times. The gene calls are TRBV20-1 and TRBJ2-3; possible D gene TRBD2, 7 bases. This CDR3 is built from 20 residues. Trimming took 3 bases from V and 0 from J, leaving 28 bases between them. Germline V gene data show CDR1 as DFQATT and CDR2 as SNEGSKA (reference sequence). CDR3 nucleotides: TGCAGTGCTAGGGCTACAGGGCTCCTTGGCGGGGGAATAAGCACAGATACGCAGTATTTT. Translating gives CSARATGLLGGGISTDTQYF.

In this sample, this clonotype turned up a few times. The gene calls are TRBV12-3 or TRBV12-4 and TRBJ2-1; D remains ambiguous. There are 17 residues in the CDR3. V was clipped by 5 bases and J by 0 bases, with 17 bases between them. CDR3: CASSLSRGRSSYNEQFF. DNA of the CDR3: TGTGCCAGCAGTCTTAGCCGCGGCCGGAGCTCCTACAATGAGCAGTTCTTC.

This clonotype was seen more than once but under ten times. This rearrangement joins TRBV5-1 to TRBJ2-2; D is perhaps TRBD1 (6 bases). The CDR3 loop spans 15 amino acids. The V gene lost 0 bases and the J gene lost 3 bases, with 9 bases spanning the gap. The germline gives CDR1 SGHRS, CDR2 YFSETQ. This CDR3 is CASSLDRAHTGELFF. CDR3 sequence (DNA): TGCGCCAGCAGCTTGGACAGGGCGCACACCGGGGAGCTGTTTTTT.

This clonotype was detected many times. The rearrangement links TRBV3-1 to TRBJ2-3, with 7 bases identical to TRBD1. This CDR3 is built from 13 residues. CDR1 and CDR2 (germline): LGHDT, YNNKEL (reference sequence). Losses at the gene ends were 10 bases for V and 0 bases for J; bases not matched to a gene: 4. CDR3 bases: TGTGCCACGCGACAGGGAAGCACAGATACGCAGTATTTT. It is translated as CATRQGSTDTQYF.

The chain couples TRBV25-1 to TRBJ2-2; possibly TRBD2 for D (5 bases). Germline assignment: CDR1 MGHDK and CDR2 SYGVNS. The CDR3 has 14 residues. V was shortened by 4 bases and J by 7 bases, with 13 bases between the two germline ends. The CDR3 is CASSGLGSIGELFF. In nucleotides, the CDR3 is TGTGCCAGCAGTGGACTGGGGAGTATCGGGGAGCTGTTTTTT.

This clonotype was found a few times. V gene TRBV12-3 or TRBV12-4 combines with J gene TRBJ2-5, with 8 positions matching TRBD2. V was clipped by 5 bases and J by 6 bases; unmatched bases: 8. The CDR3 is 14 amino acids. As DNA, the CDR3 is TGTGCCAGCAGTCCTATAGCGGGATTAAAGACCCAGTACTTC. As protein: CASSPIAGLKTQYF.

This clonotype was counted only a few times. This chain links TRBV12-3 or TRBV12-4 with TRBJ2-5, with D possibly matching TRBD2 (6 bases). Trimming took off 5 bases at V and 5 bases at J, with 15 bases between the two ends. This CDR3 comprises 14 residues. CDR3 coding DNA: TGTGCCAGCAGTCCCCCGGGAGTGGGGGAGACCCAGTACTTC. This sequence encodes CASSPPGVGETQYF.

V is TRBV7-3 and J is TRBJ1-2; D unresolved. In germline, CDR1 is SGHTA, CDR2 FQGTGA. The germline V and J ends were trimmed by 4 bases and 3 bases, with 12 bases remaining between them. The CDR3 runs to 14 residues. CDR3 loop: CASSYGPTDYGYTF. The CDR3 DNA follows: TGTGCCAGCAGCTATGGACCGACCGACTATGGCTACACCTTC. The full variable domain, rest sourced from reference TRBV7-3 and TRBJ1-2, is GAGVSQTPSNKVTEKGKYVELRCDPISGHTALYWYRQSLGQGPEFLIYFQGTGAADDSGLPNDRFFAVRPEGSVSTLKIQRTERGDSAVYLCASSYGPTDYGYTFGSGTRLTVV.

This chain joins TRBV16 and TRBJ1-4, with D perhaps matching TRBD1 (6 bases). The length of the CDR3 is 15 residues. CDR1 KGHSY and CDR2 FQNENV come from the germline V gene. V was cut by 3 bases and J by 6 bases, with 14 bases left in between. The CDR3 DNA follows: TGTGCCAGCAGCCAGTTGGGTCACAGGGATGAAAAACTGTTTTTT. Translation gives CASSQLGHRDEKLFF.

This clonotype appeared a few times. CDR3 DNA: TGCAGCGTTGGGGGGTTTTTGCATGGCTACACCTTC. It is translated as CSVGGFLHGYTF. This sequence joins TRBV29-1 and TRBJ1-2; possible D gene TRBD1, 5 bases. The germline CDR1 and CDR2 sequences are SQVTM and ANQGSEA. The ends were cut back, 4 bases at V and 6 bases at J, with 12 bases in the middle. This CDR3 comprises 12 residues.

The chain combines TRBV24-1 with TRBJ1-2, with D possibly TRBD1 on 5 matching bases. V lost 5 bases and J 3 bases, leaving 9 bases between the germline ends. CDR3 length: 13 amino acids. From germline, CDR1 is KGHDR and CDR2 SFDVKD. This CDR3 is CATSAGRDYGYTF. The CDR3 nucleotides are TGTGCCACCAGTGCCGGCAGGGACTATGGCTACACCTTC.

This clonotype was counted between two and nine times. The chain links TRBV6-5 to TRBJ2-7, with 7 bases aligning to TRBD1. CDR3 length equals 15 residues. Germline CDR1 and CDR2: MNHEY and SVGAGI. V shed 2 bases and J 1 base; nucleotides not matched to a gene: 5. In DNA, the CDR3 is TGTGCCAGCAGTTACGAGGGGGCGCGTTCCTACGAGCAGTACTTC. Its protein product is CASSYEGARSYEQYF.

The chain joins TRBV10-3 to TRBJ1-2; the D is unclear. The length of the CDR3 is 12 residues. V was shortened by 6 bases and J by 4 bases, with 9 bases between the two germline ends. The germline gives CDR1 ENHRY, CDR2 SYGVKD. CDR3 DNA sequence: TGTGCCATCAGCGCTTTGTCCTATGGCTACACCTTC. Translating gives CAISALSYGYTF.

The chain uses TRBV12-3 or TRBV12-4 and TRBJ2-2, with TRBD2 matching over 12 bases. The CDR3 loop spans 18 amino acids. Unmatched junction bases numbered 7, after V lost 4 bases and J lost 1 base. CDR3 residues: CASSSSASGRVNTGELFF. Written as DNA, the CDR3 is TGTGCCAGCAGTTCATCCGCTAGCGGGAGGGTGAACACCGGGGAGCTGTTTTTT.

This clonotype was observed many times. V gene TRBV5-1 combines with J gene TRBJ2-1, with D possibly matching TRBD2 (5 bases). V was clipped by 4 bases and J by 9 bases, with 20 bases between them. The CDR3 contains 15 residues. In germline, CDR1 is SGHRS, CDR2 YFSETQ. CDR3: CASSPEPGMGGEQFF. CDR3 in DNA: TGCGCCAGCAGCCCGGAGCCGGGGATGGGCGGTGAGCAGTTCTTC.

In this sample, this clonotype turned up a few times. V is TRBV5-5 and J is TRBJ1-3; 8 positions match TRBD1. The CDR3 covers 15 residues. V lost 4 bases, J lost 1 base, and 4 bases stayed unmatched. The germline V gene encodes CDR1 SGHKS and CDR2 YYEKEE (reference sequence). The CDR3 is CASSHRTGSGNTIYF. The CDR3 DNA follows: TGTGCCAGCAGCCATAGGACAGGGTCTGGAAACACCATATATTTT.

This clonotype was seen a few times. This chain uses TRBV2 with TRBJ1-1; D is unclear. Germline values: CDR1 SNHLY, CDR2 FYNNEI. Trimming pared 10 bases from V and 0 bases from J, leaving 12 bases between. This CDR3 has 13 amino acids. CDR3 nucleotide sequence: TGTGCCAACACCCCGGATATGAACACTGAAGCTTTCTTT. It specifies CANTPDMNTEAFF.